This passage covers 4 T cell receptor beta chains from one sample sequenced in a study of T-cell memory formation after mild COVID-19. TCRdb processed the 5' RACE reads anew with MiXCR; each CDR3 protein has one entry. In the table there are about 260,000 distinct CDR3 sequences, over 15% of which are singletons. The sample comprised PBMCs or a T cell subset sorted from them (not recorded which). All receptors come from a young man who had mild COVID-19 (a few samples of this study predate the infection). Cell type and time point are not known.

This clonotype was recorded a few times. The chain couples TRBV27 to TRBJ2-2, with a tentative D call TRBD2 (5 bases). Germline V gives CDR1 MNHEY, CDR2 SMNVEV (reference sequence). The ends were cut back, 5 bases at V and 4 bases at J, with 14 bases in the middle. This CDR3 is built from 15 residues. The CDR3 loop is CASSPLPAGTGELFF. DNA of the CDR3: TGTGCCAGCAGTCCCCTCCCGGCGGGCACCGGGGAGCTGTTTTTT.

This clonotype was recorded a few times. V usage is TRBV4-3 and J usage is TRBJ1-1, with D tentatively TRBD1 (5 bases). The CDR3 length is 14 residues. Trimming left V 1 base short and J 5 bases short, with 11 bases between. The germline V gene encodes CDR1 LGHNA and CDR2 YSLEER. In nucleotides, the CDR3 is TGCGCCAGCAGCCAAGTTACAGGAGCGACTGAAGCTTTCTTT. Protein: CASSQVTGATEAFF.

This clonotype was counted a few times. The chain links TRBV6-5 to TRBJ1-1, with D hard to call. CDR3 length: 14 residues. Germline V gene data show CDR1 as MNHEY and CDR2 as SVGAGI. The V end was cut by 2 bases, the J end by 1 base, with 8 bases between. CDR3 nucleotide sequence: TGTGCCAGCAGTTACCTGGGCCCGAACACTGAAGCTTTCTTT. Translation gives CASSYLGPNTEAFF.

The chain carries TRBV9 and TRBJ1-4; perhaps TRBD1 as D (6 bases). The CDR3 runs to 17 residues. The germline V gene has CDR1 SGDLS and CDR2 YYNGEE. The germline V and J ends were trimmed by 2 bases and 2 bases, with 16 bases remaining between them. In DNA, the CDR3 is TGTGCCAGCAGCGTCGATCCAGGGGTGTCGACTAATGAAAAACTGTTTTTT. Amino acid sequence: CASSVDPGVSTNEKLFF.